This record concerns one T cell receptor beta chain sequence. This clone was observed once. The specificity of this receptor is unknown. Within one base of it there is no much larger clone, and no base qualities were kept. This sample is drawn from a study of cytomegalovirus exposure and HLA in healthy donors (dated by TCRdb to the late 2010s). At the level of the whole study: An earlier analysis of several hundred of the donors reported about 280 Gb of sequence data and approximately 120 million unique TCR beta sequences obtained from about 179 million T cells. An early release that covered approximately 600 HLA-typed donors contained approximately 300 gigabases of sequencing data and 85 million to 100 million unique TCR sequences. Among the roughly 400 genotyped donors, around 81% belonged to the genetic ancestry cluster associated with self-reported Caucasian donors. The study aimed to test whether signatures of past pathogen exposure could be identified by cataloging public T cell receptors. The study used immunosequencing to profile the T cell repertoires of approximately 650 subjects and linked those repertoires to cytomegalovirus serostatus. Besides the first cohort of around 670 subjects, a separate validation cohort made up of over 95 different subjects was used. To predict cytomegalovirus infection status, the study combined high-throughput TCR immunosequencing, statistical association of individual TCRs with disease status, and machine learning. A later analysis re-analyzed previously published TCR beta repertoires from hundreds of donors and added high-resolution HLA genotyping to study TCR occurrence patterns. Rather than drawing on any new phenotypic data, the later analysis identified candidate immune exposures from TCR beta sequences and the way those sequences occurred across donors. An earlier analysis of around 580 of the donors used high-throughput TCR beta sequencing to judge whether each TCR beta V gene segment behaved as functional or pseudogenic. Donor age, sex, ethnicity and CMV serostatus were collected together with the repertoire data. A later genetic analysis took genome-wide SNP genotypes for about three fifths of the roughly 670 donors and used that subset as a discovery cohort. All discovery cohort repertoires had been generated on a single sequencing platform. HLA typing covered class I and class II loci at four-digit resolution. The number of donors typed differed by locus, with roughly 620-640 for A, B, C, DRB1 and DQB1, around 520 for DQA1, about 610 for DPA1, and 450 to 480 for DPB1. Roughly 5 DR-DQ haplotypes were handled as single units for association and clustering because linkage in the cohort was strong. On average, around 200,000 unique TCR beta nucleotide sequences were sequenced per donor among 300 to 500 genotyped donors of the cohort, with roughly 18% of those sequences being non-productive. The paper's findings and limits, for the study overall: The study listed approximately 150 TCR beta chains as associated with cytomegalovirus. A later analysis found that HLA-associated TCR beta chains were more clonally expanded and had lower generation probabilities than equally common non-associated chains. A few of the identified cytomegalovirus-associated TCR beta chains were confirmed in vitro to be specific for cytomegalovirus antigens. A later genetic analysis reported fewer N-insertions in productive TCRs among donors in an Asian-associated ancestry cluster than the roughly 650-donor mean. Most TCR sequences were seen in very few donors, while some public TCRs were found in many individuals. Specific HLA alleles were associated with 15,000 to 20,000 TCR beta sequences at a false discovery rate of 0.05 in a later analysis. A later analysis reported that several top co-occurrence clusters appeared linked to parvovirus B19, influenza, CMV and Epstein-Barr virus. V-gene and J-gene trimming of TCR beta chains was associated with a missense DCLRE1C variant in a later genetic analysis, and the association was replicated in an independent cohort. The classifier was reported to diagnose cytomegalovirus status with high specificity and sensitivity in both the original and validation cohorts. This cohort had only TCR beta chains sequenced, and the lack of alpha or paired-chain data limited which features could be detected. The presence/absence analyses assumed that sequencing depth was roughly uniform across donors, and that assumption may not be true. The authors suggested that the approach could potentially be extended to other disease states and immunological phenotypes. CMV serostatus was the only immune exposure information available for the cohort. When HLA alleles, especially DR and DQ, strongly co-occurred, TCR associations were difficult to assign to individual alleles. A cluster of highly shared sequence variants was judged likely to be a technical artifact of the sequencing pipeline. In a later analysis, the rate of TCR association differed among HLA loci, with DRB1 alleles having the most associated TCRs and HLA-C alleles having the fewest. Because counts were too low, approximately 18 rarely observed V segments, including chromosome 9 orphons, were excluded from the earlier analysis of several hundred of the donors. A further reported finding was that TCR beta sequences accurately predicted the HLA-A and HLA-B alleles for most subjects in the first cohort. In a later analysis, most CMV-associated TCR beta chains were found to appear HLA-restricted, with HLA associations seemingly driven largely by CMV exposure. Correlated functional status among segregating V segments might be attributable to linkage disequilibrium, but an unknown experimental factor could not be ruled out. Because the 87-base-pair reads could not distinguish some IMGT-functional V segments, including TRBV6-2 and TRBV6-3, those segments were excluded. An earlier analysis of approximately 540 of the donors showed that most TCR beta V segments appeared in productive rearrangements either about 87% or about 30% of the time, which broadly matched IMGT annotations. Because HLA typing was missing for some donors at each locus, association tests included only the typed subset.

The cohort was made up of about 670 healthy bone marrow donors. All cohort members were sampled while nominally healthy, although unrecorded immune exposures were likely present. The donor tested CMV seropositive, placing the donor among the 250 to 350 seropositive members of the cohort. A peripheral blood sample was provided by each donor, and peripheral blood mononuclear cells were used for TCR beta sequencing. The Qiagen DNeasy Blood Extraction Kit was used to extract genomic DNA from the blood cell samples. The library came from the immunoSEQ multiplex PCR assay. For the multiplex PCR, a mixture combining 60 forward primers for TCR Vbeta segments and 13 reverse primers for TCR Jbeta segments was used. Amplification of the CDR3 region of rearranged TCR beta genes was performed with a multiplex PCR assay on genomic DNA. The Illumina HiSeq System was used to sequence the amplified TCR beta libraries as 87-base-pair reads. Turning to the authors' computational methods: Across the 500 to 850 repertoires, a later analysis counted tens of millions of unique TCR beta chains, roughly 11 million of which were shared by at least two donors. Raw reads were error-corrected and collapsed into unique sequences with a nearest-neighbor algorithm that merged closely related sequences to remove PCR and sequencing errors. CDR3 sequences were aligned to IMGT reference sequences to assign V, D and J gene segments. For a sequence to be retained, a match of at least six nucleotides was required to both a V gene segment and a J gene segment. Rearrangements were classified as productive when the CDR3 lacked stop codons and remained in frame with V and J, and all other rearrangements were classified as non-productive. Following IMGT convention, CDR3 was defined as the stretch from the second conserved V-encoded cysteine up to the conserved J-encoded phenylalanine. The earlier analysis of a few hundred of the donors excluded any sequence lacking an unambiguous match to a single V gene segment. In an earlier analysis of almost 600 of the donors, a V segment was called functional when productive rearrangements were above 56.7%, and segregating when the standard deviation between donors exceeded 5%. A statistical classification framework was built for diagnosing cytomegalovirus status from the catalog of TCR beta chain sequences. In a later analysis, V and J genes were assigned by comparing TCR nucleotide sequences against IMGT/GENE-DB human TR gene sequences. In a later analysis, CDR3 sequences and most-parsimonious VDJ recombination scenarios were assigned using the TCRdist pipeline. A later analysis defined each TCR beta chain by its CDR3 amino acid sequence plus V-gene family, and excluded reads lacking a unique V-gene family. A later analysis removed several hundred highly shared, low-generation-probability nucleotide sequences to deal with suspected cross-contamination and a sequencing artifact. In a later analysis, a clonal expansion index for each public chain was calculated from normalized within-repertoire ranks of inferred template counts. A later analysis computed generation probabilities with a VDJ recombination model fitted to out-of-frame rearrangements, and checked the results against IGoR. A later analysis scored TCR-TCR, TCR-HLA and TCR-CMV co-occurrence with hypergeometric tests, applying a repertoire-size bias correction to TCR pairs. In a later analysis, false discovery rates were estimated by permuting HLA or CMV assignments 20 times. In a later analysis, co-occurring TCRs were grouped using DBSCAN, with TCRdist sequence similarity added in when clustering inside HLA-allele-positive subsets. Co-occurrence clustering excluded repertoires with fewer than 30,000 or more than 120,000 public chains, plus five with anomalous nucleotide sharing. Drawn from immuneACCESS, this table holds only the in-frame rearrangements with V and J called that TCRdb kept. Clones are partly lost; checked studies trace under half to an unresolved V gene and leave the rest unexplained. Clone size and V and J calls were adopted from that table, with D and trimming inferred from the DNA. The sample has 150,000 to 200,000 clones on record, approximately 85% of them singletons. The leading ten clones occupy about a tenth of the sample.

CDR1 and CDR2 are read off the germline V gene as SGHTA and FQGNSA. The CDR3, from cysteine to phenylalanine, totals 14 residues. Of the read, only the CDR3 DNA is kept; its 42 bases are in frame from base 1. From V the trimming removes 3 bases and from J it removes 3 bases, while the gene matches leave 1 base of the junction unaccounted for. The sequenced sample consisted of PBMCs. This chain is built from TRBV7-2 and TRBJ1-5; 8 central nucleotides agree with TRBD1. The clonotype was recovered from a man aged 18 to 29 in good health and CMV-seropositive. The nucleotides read TGTGCCAGCAGCTTGACAGGGGTCAATCAGCCCCAGCATTTT. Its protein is CASSLTGVNQPQHF.